This T cell receptor beta chain comes out of a study of blood T cell repertoires in COVID-19. At the level of the study: The United States, Italy and Spain provided the acute and convalescent COVID-19 samples. From T cells, B-cell-depleted T cells, or PBMCs came the material, which was cDNA or gDNA.

Data came from immunoSEQ multiplex PCR; TCRdb stores just in-frame clones and leaves some out. The sample consists of about 260,000 clones, 87% of them appearing once. This TCR was sampled from a woman aged 40 to 55 who had recovered from COVID-19. The sequencing sample was made of peripheral blood.

CDR3 nucleotides: TGTGCCAGCAGCTGGCTCACGGGACAAAAAACCGAGCAGTACTTC. Amino acids: CASSWLTGQKTEQYF. This rearrangement joins TRBV7-9 to TRBJ2-7; perhaps TRBD1 as D (6 bases). The germline V gene has CDR1 SEHNR and CDR2 FQNEAQ (reference sequence). CDR3 length: 15 amino acids. The V end was cut by 4 bases, the J end by 6 bases, with 19 bases between.